This entry describes one T cell receptor beta chain. The same CDR3 can be traced to other DNA sequences in this sample. This CDR3 is 13 amino acids long. Germline values: CDR1 MNHEY, CDR2 SMNVEV (reference sequence). V was shortened by 4 bases and J by 1 base, with 8 bases between the two germline ends. TCRdb's table, derived via immunoSEQ multiplex PCR, lists solely in-frame clones and lacks some. Of tens of thousands of clones in the sample, 70% to 90% were seen once. The sample originates from a study of PD-L1 blockade in urothelial cancer. Study details: At 3 weeks after treatment start (second dose) and again at 6 weeks, blood was analyzed.

The time point was: pretreatment peripheral blood. Patients had locally advanced or metastatic urothelial carcinoma. The source material was PBMCs, sampled around atezolizumab (anti-PD-L1) treatment. The chain carries TRBV27 and TRBJ2-7; no clear D gene. This receptor was obtained from a man aged 70 or older with urothelial cancer. The CDR3 DNA reads as TGTGCCAGCAGTTCTCTTAGTTCCTACGAGCAGTACTTC. As protein: CASSSLSSYEQYF.